A selection of T cell receptor beta chains follows, all from one sample in a study of OX40 agonist ivuxolimab in advanced cancers. Repertoires were generated with immunoSEQ multiplex PCR, while TCRdb's copy carries only in-frame clones and drops some. The sample carries about 80,000 clones, 83% recorded once. The specimen was CD4+ or CD8+ T cells sorted from blood, collected in a trial of the OX40 agonist ivuxolimab. The receptors stem from an adult with an advanced solid tumor such as melanoma, head and neck, liver or kidney cancer. Each CDR3 is given with its conserved first and last residue. A D gene is named only where the DNA matches it firmly. Where a row states a size, it is once, few, many or the class of an expanded clone; other rows omit it.

D	size	length	V	J	CDR3	DNA
.	few	16	TRBV13	TRBJ2-5	CASSLLVGWDQETQYF	TGTGCCAGCAGCTTACTAGTGGGGTGGGATCAAGAGACCCAGTACTTC
TRBD2	.	12	TRBV29-1	TRBJ2-3	CSIVAGADTQYF	TGCAGCATAGTAGCGGGAGCAGATACGCAGTATTTT
.	.	14	TRBV5-4	TRBJ1-1	CASSPRVLNTEAFF	TGTGCCAGCAGCCCCAGAGTGTTGAACACTGAAGCTTTCTTT
TRBD1	.	14	TRBV19	TRBJ2-3	CASSKNRGTDTQYF	TGTGCCAGTAGTAAGAACAGGGGAACAGATACGCAGTATTTT
.	.	13	TRBV19	TRBJ2-5	CATPEGAKETQYF	TGTGCCACCCCGGAGGGGGCAAAAGAGACCCAGTACTTC
.	few	11	TRBV6-6	TRBJ1-1	CASSGRYEAFF	TGTGCCAGCAGTGGACGGTATGAAGCTTTCTTT
.	.	14	TRBV7-9	TRBJ2-7	CASSLGAVGYEQYF	TGTGCCAGCAGCCTGGGAGCAGTTGGCTACGAGCAGTACTTC
.	.	17	TRBV7-2	TRBJ2-1	CASSPNGGAASYNEQFF	TGTGCCAGCAGCCCCAATGGGGGGGCCGCATCCTACAATGAGCAGTTCTTC
.	.	13	TRBV2	TRBJ1-2	CASSEVKRAGYTF	TGTGCCAGCAGTGAAGTCAAAAGGGCTGGCTACACCTTC
.	.	14	TRBV15	TRBJ2-7	CATSSHNSAYEQYF	TGTGCCACCAGCAGTCATAACTCAGCATACGAGCAGTACTTC
.	.	16	TRBV5-1	TRBJ1-2	CASSLGAGEPNYGYTF	TGCGCCAGCAGCTTGGGGGCCGGGGAGCCCAACTATGGCTACACCTTC
.	.	14	TRBV10-2	TRBJ1-5	CASSHGGERQPQHF	TGCGCCAGCAGTCACGGGGGGGAGAGGCAGCCCCAGCATTTT
.	once	14	TRBV21-1	TRBJ2-5	CASSKVGRQETQYF	TGTGCCAGCAGCAAAGTGGGACGGCAAGAGACCCAGTACTTC
TRBD1	.	14	TRBV10-3	TRBJ2-7	CAIRTGQGIYEQYF	TGTGCCATCAGGACGGGACAGGGGATCTACGAGCAGTACTTC
TRBD1	.	13	TRBV19	TRBJ1-5	CASTDRGKQPQHF	TGTGCCAGTACGGACAGGGGGAAACAGCCCCAGCATTTT
.	.	14	TRBV11-2	TRBJ1-2	CASSSARVIYGYTF	TGTGCCAGCAGCTCGGCCAGGGTGATCTATGGCTACACCTTC
.	.	16	TRBV28	TRBJ2-3	CASSLFGGPDTDTQYF	TGTGCCAGCAGTTTATTTGGGGGGCCCGACACAGATACGCAGTATTTT
.	.	16	TRBV21-1	TRBJ2-7	CASSLRRDSPSHEQYF	TGTGCCAGCAGCCTGAGGAGGGACAGCCCATCCCACGAGCAGTACTTC
TRBD1	.	14	TRBV6-6	TRBJ1-5	CASSFQGGNQPQHF	TGTGCCAGCAGTTTTCAGGGGGGCAATCAGCCCCAGCATTTT
TRBD2	once	15	TRBV18	TRBJ2-3	CASSPSGGSTDTQYF	TGTGCCAGCTCACCTAGCGGGGGGAGCACAGATACGCAGTATTTT
.	.	13	TRBV6-6	TRBJ2-3	CASRLRLTDTQYF	TGTGCCAGCAGGCTAAGGTTGACAGATACGCAGTATTTT
.	.	12	TRBV5-1	TRBJ2-7	CASSEGTAEQYF	TGCGCCAGCAGTGAGGGAACGGCCGAGCAGTACTTC
.	.	14	TRBV5-1	TRBJ2-2	CASSYRDTSGELFF	TGCGCCAGCAGCTACCGGGACACATCCGGGGAGCTGTTTTTT
TRBD2	once	15	TRBV5-5	TRBJ2-7	CASSLTLAGGHEQYF	TGTGCCAGCAGCTTGACGCTAGCGGGGGGGCACGAGCAGTACTTC
.	many	11	TRBV11-3	TRBJ2-1	CASSSFREQFF	TGTGCCAGCAGCTCCTTTCGTGAGCAGTTCTTC
.	few	13	TRBV7-3	TRBJ2-3	CASSFLQGDTQYF	TGTGCCAGCAGCTTCCTACAGGGAGATACGCAGTATTTT
.	.	16	TRBV7-2	TRBJ2-4	CASSLGGSQPKNIQYF	TGTGCCAGCAGCTTAGGGGGGTCACAACCCAAAAACATTCAGTACTTC
TRBD1	.	14	TRBV28	TRBJ2-7	CASREWTGVHEQYF	TGTGCCAGCAGAGAGTGGACAGGGGTCCACGAGCAGTACTTC
TRBD1	.	17	TRBV10-3	TRBJ2-4	CAISEGTGAGAKNIQYF	TGTGCCATCAGTGAGGGGACAGGGGCGGGGGCCAAAAACATTCAGTACTTC
.	.	15	TRBV6-6	TRBJ1-2	CASSPTGSLNYGYTF	TGTGCCAGCAGCCCTACAGGCTCCCTTAACTATGGCTACACCTTC
.	.	13	TRBV6-5	TRBJ1-5	CASSRRWLQPQHF	TGTGCCAGCAGCCGCAGGTGGCTTCAGCCCCAGCATTTT